The rows below give T cell receptor beta chains drawn from one sample of a study of blood T cell repertoires in COVID-19. Sequenced by immunoSEQ multiplex PCR; TCRdb stores in-frame clones only, minus some. The table lists roughly 400,000 clones, roughly 88% of them singletons. The sequencing input was PBMCs or T cells enriched from blood (not recorded which). These receptors originate from a woman aged 18-35 years who had been exposed to COVID-19. CDR3s include the opening cysteine and the closing phenylalanine or tryptophan. The order of the fields is V gene, J gene, D gene, clone size, CDR3 protein, CDR3 DNA. D genes are given only for firm matches. Clone size is shown for a subset of rows, as once, few, many or a class of expanded clone.

V gene: TRBV28; J gene: TRBJ1-3; D gene: -; clone size: -; CDR3 protein: CASSSPTGHGNTIYF; CDR3 DNA: TGTGCCAGCAGTTCACCCACAGGGCACGGAAACACCATATATTTT
V gene: TRBV18; J gene: TRBJ2-7; D gene: TRBD1; clone size: -; CDR3 protein: CASSPLPGTGVPYEQYF; CDR3 DNA: TGTGCCAGCTCACCCCTGCCCGGGACAGGGGTACCCTACGAGCAGTACTTC
V gene: TRBV7-8; J gene: TRBJ2-1; D gene: -; clone size: -; CDR3 protein: CASSLGVDSTRKGQFF; CDR3 DNA: TGTGCCAGCAGCTTAGGGGTGGACAGTACCCGTAAGGGGCAGTTCTTC
V gene: TRBV7-2; J gene: TRBJ2-7; D gene: -; clone size: -; CDR3 protein: CASSLAGDRVYEQYF; CDR3 DNA: TGTGCCAGCAGCTTAGCGGGAGATCGCGTTTACGAGCAGTACTTC
V gene: TRBV5-6; J gene: TRBJ2-3; D gene: -; clone size: -; CDR3 protein: CASSFPGADTQYF; CDR3 DNA: TGTGCCAGCAGCTTTCCAGGGGCAGATACGCAGTATTTT
V gene: TRBV28; J gene: TRBJ1-3; D gene: TRBD1; clone size: -; CDR3 protein: CASRTGVTIYF; CDR3 DNA: TGTGCCAGCAGAACAGGGGTCACCATATATTTT
V gene: TRBV11-1; J gene: TRBJ2-1; D gene: -; clone size: -; CDR3 protein: CASSLEPGTYNEQFF; CDR3 DNA: TGTGCCAGCAGCTTAGAGCCAGGGACCTACAATGAGCAGTTCTTC
V gene: TRBV7-3; J gene: TRBJ1-1; D gene: -; clone size: -; CDR3 protein: CASSLYGEAEAFF; CDR3 DNA: TGTGCCAGCAGCTTATACGGGGAGGCTGAAGCTTTCTTT
V gene: TRBV4-1; J gene: TRBJ1-5; D gene: -; clone size: few; CDR3 protein: CASSQVTGVSNQPQHF; CDR3 DNA: TGCGCCAGCAGCCAAGTGACAGGAGTTAGCAATCAGCCCCAGCATTTT
V gene: TRBV25-1; J gene: TRBJ1-5; D gene: -; clone size: -; CDR3 protein: CASRGSHSNQPQHF; CDR3 DNA: TGTGCCAGCAGGGGTAGCCATAGCAATCAGCCCCAGCATTTT
V gene: TRBV6-2/TRBV6-3; J gene: TRBJ1-5; D gene: TRBD1; clone size: -; CDR3 protein: CASSSPLPGTGIDQPQHF; CDR3 DNA: TGTGCCAGCAGTTCACCTCTTCCTGGGACAGGGATTGATCAGCCCCAGCATTTT
V gene: TRBV28; J gene: TRBJ2-3; D gene: -; clone size: -; CDR3 protein: CASRTGQFSTDTQYF; CDR3 DNA: TGTGCCAGCAGAACAGGACAGTTTTCTACAGATACGCAGTATTTT
V gene: TRBV29-1; J gene: TRBJ1-1; D gene: -; clone size: -; CDR3 protein: CSVATGSGTEAFF; CDR3 DNA: TGCAGCGTTGCAACAGGGTCGGGCACTGAAGCTTTCTTT
V gene: TRBV3-1/TRBV3-2; J gene: TRBJ1-4; D gene: TRBD1; clone size: -; CDR3 protein: CASSHSDRVGEKLFF; CDR3 DNA: TGTGCCAGCAGCCACTCCGACAGGGTTGGGGAAAAACTGTTTTTT
V gene: TRBV5-1; J gene: TRBJ1-5; D gene: -; clone size: -; CDR3 protein: CASSLTPTGDSNQPQHF; CDR3 DNA: TGCGCCAGCAGCTTGACGCCCACGGGGGACAGCAATCAGCCCCAGCATTTT
V gene: TRBV27; J gene: TRBJ2-7; D gene: TRBD1; clone size: -; CDR3 protein: CASSGDRGGFEQYF; CDR3 DNA: TGTGCCAGCAGTGGGGACAGGGGAGGTTTCGAGCAGTACTTC
V gene: TRBV9; J gene: TRBJ1-1; D gene: TRBD1; clone size: -; CDR3 protein: CASSGGDGTDEAFF; CDR3 DNA: TGTGCCAGCAGCGGAGGAGACGGGACAGATGAAGCTTTCTTT
V gene: TRBV28; J gene: TRBJ1-2; D gene: -; clone size: -; CDR3 protein: CASRQGLDGYTF; CDR3 DNA: TGTGCCAGCCGTCAGGGGCTGGATGGCTACACCTTC
V gene: TRBV9; J gene: TRBJ2-3; D gene: TRBD2; clone size: -; CDR3 protein: CASSVGLAGTDTQYF; CDR3 DNA: TGTGCCAGCAGCGTAGGACTAGCGGGAACAGATACGCAGTATTTT
V gene: TRBV5-6; J gene: TRBJ2-3; D gene: -; clone size: -; CDR3 protein: CASSLQGSDTQYF; CDR3 DNA: TGTGCCAGCAGTTTACAGGGATCAGATACGCAGTATTTT
V gene: TRBV5-1; J gene: TRBJ2-5; D gene: -; clone size: -; CDR3 protein: CASSLVGVFEETQYF; CDR3 DNA: TGCGCCAGCAGCTTGGTCGGGGTATTCGAAGAGACCCAGTACTTC
V gene: TRBV7-9; J gene: TRBJ1-2; D gene: -; clone size: -; CDR3 protein: CASSSYGYTF; CDR3 DNA: TGTGCCAGCAGCTCATATGGCTACACCTTC
V gene: TRBV19; J gene: TRBJ2-7; D gene: TRBD1; clone size: -; CDR3 protein: CASSPGQGTSYEQYF; CDR3 DNA: TGTGCCAGCTCACCGGGACAGGGGACCTCCTACGAGCAGTACTTC
V gene: TRBV5-6; J gene: TRBJ1-5; D gene: TRBD1; clone size: once; CDR3 protein: CASSLRGTGIDQPQHF; CDR3 DNA: TGTGCCAGCAGCCTCCGAGGGACAGGGATTGATCAGCCCCAGCATTTT
V gene: TRBV5-5; J gene: TRBJ2-3; D gene: TRBD2; clone size: -; CDR3 protein: CASTLGLQLDTQYF; CDR3 DNA: TGTGCCAGCACCTTGGGACTACAATTAGATACGCAGTATTTT
V gene: TRBV30; J gene: TRBJ2-2; D gene: -; clone size: -; CDR3 protein: CAWKPSGQNTGELFF; CDR3 DNA: TGTGCCTGGAAACCTTCGGGACAGAACACCGGGGAGCTGTTTTTT
V gene: TRBV19; J gene: TRBJ2-7; D gene: -; clone size: -; CDR3 protein: CASGGLYEQYF; CDR3 DNA: TGTGCCAGCGGGGGATTATACGAGCAGTACTTC
V gene: TRBV6-5; J gene: TRBJ1-5; D gene: TRBD1; clone size: -; CDR3 protein: CASSFRGAANQPQHF; CDR3 DNA: TGTGCCAGCAGTTTCAGGGGGGCAGCTAATCAGCCCCAGCATTTT
V gene: TRBV28; J gene: TRBJ1-6; D gene: -; clone size: -; CDR3 protein: CASSLLGSSYNSPLHF; CDR3 DNA: TGTGCCAGCAGTTTATTGGGGAGCTCCTATAATTCACCCCTCCACTTT
V gene: TRBV18; J gene: TRBJ2-5; D gene: -; clone size: -; CDR3 protein: CASSLPNQETQYF; CDR3 DNA: TGTGCCAGCTCACTCCCCAACCAAGAGACCCAGTACTTC
V gene: TRBV24-1; J gene: TRBJ1-2; D gene: -; clone size: -; CDR3 protein: CATRPYQELNYGYTF; CDR3 DNA: TGTGCCACCAGGCCATATCAAGAACTTAACTATGGCTACACCTTC
V gene: TRBV14; J gene: TRBJ2-2; D gene: TRBD2; clone size: -; CDR3 protein: CASSQVAGANTGELFF; CDR3 DNA: TGTGCCAGCAGCCAAGTAGCGGGGGCGAACACCGGGGAGCTGTTTTTT
V gene: TRBV11-2; J gene: TRBJ2-1; D gene: TRBD2; clone size: -; CDR3 protein: CASSFSGGGATEQFF; CDR3 DNA: TGTGCCAGCAGCTTTAGTGGCGGGGGGGCCACTGAGCAGTTCTTC
V gene: TRBV9; J gene: TRBJ1-1; D gene: -; clone size: once; CDR3 protein: CASSPRQLNTEAFF; CDR3 DNA: TGTGCCAGCAGCCCACGACAGCTTAACACTGAAGCTTTCTTT
V gene: TRBV5-5; J gene: TRBJ1-2; D gene: -; clone size: once; CDR3 protein: CASSFPQGEGYTF; CDR3 DNA: TGTGCCAGCAGCTTCCCCCAGGGCGAGGGCTACACCTTC
V gene: TRBV3-1/TRBV3-2; J gene: TRBJ2-7; D gene: TRBD2; clone size: -; CDR3 protein: CASSQGLAGGEQYF; CDR3 DNA: TGTGCCAGCAGCCAAGGGCTAGCGGGAGGCGAGCAGTACTTC
V gene: TRBV5-5; J gene: TRBJ2-3; D gene: TRBD2; clone size: -; CDR3 protein: CASSLLPGLAGSTDTQYF; CDR3 DNA: TGTGCCAGCAGCCTTCTACCGGGACTAGCGGGATCCACAGATACGCAGTATTTT
V gene: TRBV30; J gene: TRBJ2-1; D gene: -; clone size: -; CDR3 protein: CAWNTGLVEQFF; CDR3 DNA: TGTGCCTGGAACACAGGGTTGGTTGAGCAGTTCTTC
V gene: TRBV6-5; J gene: TRBJ1-3; D gene: -; clone size: -; CDR3 protein: CASSRYAGNTIYF; CDR3 DNA: TGTGCCAGCAGCAGGTATGCTGGAAACACCATATATTTT
V gene: TRBV15; J gene: TRBJ2-3; D gene: -; clone size: -; CDR3 protein: CATSSLSRDTDTQYF; CDR3 DNA: TGTGCCACCAGCAGCTTAAGCAGGGACACAGATACGCAGTATTTT
V gene: TRBV28; J gene: TRBJ1-5; D gene: TRBD1; clone size: -; CDR3 protein: CASSPYRGAVGQPQHF; CDR3 DNA: TGTGCCAGCAGTCCCTACAGGGGCGCTGTGGGACAGCCCCAGCATTTT
V gene: TRBV27; J gene: TRBJ1-1; D gene: -; clone size: -; CDR3 protein: CASRFGLDTEAFF; CDR3 DNA: TGTGCCAGCAGATTCGGACTGGACACTGAAGCTTTCTTT
V gene: TRBV4-1; J gene: TRBJ2-7; D gene: -; clone size: -; CDR3 protein: CASSQGLSTRYEQYF; CDR3 DNA: TGCGCCAGCAGCCAAGGACTATCAACCCGTTACGAGCAGTACTTC
V gene: TRBV5-4; J gene: TRBJ2-3; D gene: TRBD2; clone size: -; CDR3 protein: CASSFAGGGTDTQYF; CDR3 DNA: TGTGCCAGCAGCTTTGCGGGGGGGGGCACAGATACGCAGTATTTT
V gene: TRBV19; J gene: TRBJ2-3; D gene: -; clone size: -; CDR3 protein: CASSILVNTDTQYF; CDR3 DNA: TGTGCCAGTAGTATCTTAGTCAACACAGATACGCAGTATTTT
V gene: TRBV5-4; J gene: TRBJ1-1; D gene: -; clone size: -; CDR3 protein: CASSVFGILEAFF; CDR3 DNA: TGTGCCAGCAGCGTCTTCGGGATACTTGAAGCTTTCTTT
V gene: TRBV11-2; J gene: TRBJ1-1; D gene: -; clone size: once; CDR3 protein: CASSSLGGKNTEAFF; CDR3 DNA: TGTGCCAGCAGCTCCTTAGGAGGGAAAAACACTGAAGCTTTCTTT
V gene: TRBV10-3; J gene: TRBJ2-7; D gene: -; clone size: -; CDR3 protein: CAISPGETYEQYF; CDR3 DNA: TGTGCCATCAGCCCGGGGGAGACCTACGAGCAGTACTTC
V gene: TRBV7-2; J gene: TRBJ1-3; D gene: -; clone size: -; CDR3 protein: CASSLGGVRGNTIYF; CDR3 DNA: TGTGCCAGCAGCTTGGGCGGGGTTAGAGGAAACACCATATATTTT
V gene: TRBV3-1/TRBV3-2; J gene: TRBJ1-4; D gene: TRBD1; clone size: -; CDR3 protein: CASSQDPRGRDEKLFF; CDR3 DNA: TGTGCCAGCAGCCAAGATCCCAGGGGGCGCGATGAAAAACTGTTTTTT
V gene: TRBV2; J gene: TRBJ2-7; D gene: -; clone size: -; CDR3 protein: CASSEGGAGVAEQYF; CDR3 DNA: TGTGCCAGCAGTGAAGGAGGGGCAGGGGTCGCCGAGCAGTACTTC
V gene: TRBV6-5; J gene: TRBJ1-2; D gene: -; clone size: -; CDR3 protein: CASSYMGTTNYGYTF; CDR3 DNA: TGTGCCAGCAGTTACATGGGGACAACTAACTATGGCTACACCTTC
V gene: TRBV5-1; J gene: TRBJ1-4; D gene: -; clone size: -; CDR3 protein: CASSLGDRQEKLFF; CDR3 DNA: TGCGCCAGCAGCTTGGGAGACAGGCAGGAAAAACTGTTTTTT
V gene: TRBV12-3/TRBV12-4; J gene: TRBJ2-2; D gene: -; clone size: -; CDR3 protein: CASSYPGELFF; CDR3 DNA: TGTGCCAGCAGCTACCCCGGGGAGCTGTTTTTT
V gene: TRBV15; J gene: TRBJ1-3; D gene: -; clone size: -; CDR3 protein: CATSRELPSSGNTIYF; CDR3 DNA: TGTGCCACCAGCAGAGAACTCCCGAGCTCTGGAAACACCATATATTTT